What follows are 10 T cell receptor beta chains derived from one specimen sequenced in a study of shared clonotypes between healthy human individuals. Produced via immunoSEQ multiplex PCR; TCRdb's table is partial and in-frame only. Among a few hundred thousand clones, around 80% were seen once, and the ten largest hold over 9.5%. The sample taken for sequencing was PBMCs. These receptor sequences come from a woman in her 40s in good health. Some clones in this sample may be carry-over from other donors' samples.

A single count supports this clone. One end of the junction varies from germline; a read error may be responsible. This sequence joins TRBV28 and TRBJ1-2; possibly TRBD1 for D (5 bases). Germline lookup yields CDR1 MDHEN and CDR2 SYDVKM. The CDR3 spans 11 residues. CDR3 loop: CASIQWGFSVF. CDR3 sequence (DNA): TGTGCCAGCATCCAATGGGGGTTCAGCGTCTTC.

This clone has just one count. The V gene is TRBV28, the J gene TRBJ2-1; 14 nucleotides agree with TRBD2. The V and J ends lost 7 bases and 12 bases, in that order; junction bases with no gene match: 8. The CDR3 has 14 amino acids. Germline CDR1 MDHEN, CDR2 SYDVKM. CDR3 coding DNA: TGTGCCAGCACGACTAGCGGGAGGGCCCTCGGGCAGTTCTTC. It specifies CASTTSGRALGQFF.

The sample holds one count of this clone. The chain links TRBV7-2 to TRBJ2-5; 9 bases map to TRBD2. The CDR3 spans 14 residues. V shed 5 bases, J shed 5 bases, and the junction held 6 bases outside the gene matches. Germline CDR1 is SGHTA and CDR2 is FQGNSA. In DNA, the CDR3 is TGTGCCAGCAGCAAAGGGACTAGCAGCGAGACCCAGTACTTC. Its translation is CASSKGTSSETQYF.

Of note for this clone: Other DNA sequences in this sample translate to the same CDR3. This chain links TRBV28 with TRBJ1-2; D remains unclear. CDR3 size: 13 residues. V was clipped by 2 bases and J by 7 bases, with 11 bases between them. Germline CDR1 MDHEN, CDR2 SYDVKM. Here the CDR3 DNA reads TGTGCCAGCAGTTTACTAGGGTTCGGTGGCTACACCTTC. It specifies CASSLLGFGGYTF.

The V call is TRBV30, the J call TRBJ2-5, with 12 nucleotides matching TRBD2. The CDR3 is 16 residues long. In germline, CDR1 is GTSNPN, CDR2 SVGIG (reference sequence). Trimming removed 5 bases from V and 0 bases from J; junction bases left unmatched: 7. The CDR3 DNA reads as TGTGCCTGGGGGGCTAGCGGGAGGGCCGACCAAGAGACCCAGTACTTC. Its protein product is CAWGASGRADQETQYF.

This chain uses TRBV5-1 with TRBJ2-3, with D unresolved. CDR3 size: 14 residues. The germline V gene has CDR1 SGHRS and CDR2 YFSETQ. V was trimmed by 0 bases and J by 2 bases, leaving 7 bases between them. The CDR3 loop reads CASSLVELTDTQYF. CDR3 sequence (DNA): TGCGCCAGCAGCTTGGTAGAACTCACAGATACGCAGTATTTT.

This clone was seen a single time. The J gene is TRBJ2-2, the V gene TRBV5-1; the match to TRBD2 covers 10 bases. The CDR3 sequence is 16 residues long. Germline V gene data show CDR1 as SGHRS and CDR2 as YFSETQ. Trimming at V came to 1 base and at J to 6 bases, leaving 6 bases not matched to a gene. Here the CDR3 reads CASSLRSGRASGELFF. In nucleotides, the CDR3 is TGCGCCAGCAGCTTGAGAAGCGGGAGGGCCTCCGGGGAGCTGTTTTTT.

This chain uses TRBV7-8 with TRBJ2-2; 9 bases fit TRBD2. The V and J ends lost 6 bases and 4 bases, in that order; junction bases with no gene match: 15. CDR1 is SGHVS, CDR2 FQNEAQ, per germline. The CDR3 length is 18 residues. The CDR3 DNA is TGTGCCAGCAGAGTCGTTCCTAGCGGGATATTTTCCACCGGGGAGCTGTTTTTT. Translation: CASRVVPSGIFSTGELFF. The entire variable domain, with the rest obtained from reference TRBV7-8 and TRBJ2-2, is as follows: GAGVSQSPRYKVAKRGQDVALRCDPISGHVSLFWYQQALGQGPEFLTYFQNEAQLDKSGLPSDRFFAERPEGSVSTLKIQRTQQEDSAVYLCASRVVPSGIFSTGELFFGEGSRLTVL.

This clone is a singleton in its sample. The V call is TRBV6-6, the J call TRBJ2-2; 7 bases line up with TRBD1. There are 15 residues in the CDR3. Germline V lookup: CDR1 MNHNY, CDR2 SVGAGI (reference sequence). V was pared by 7 bases and J by 4 bases, with 9 bases of the junction left unmatched. The CDR3 coding sequence is TGTGCCAGCACCCAAGAGGGGGCGGGCACCGGGGAGCTGTTTTTT. Translated: CASTQEGAGTGELFF.

The chain links TRBV7-9 to TRBJ2-1; D gene uncertain. In germline, CDR1 is SEHNR, CDR2 FQNEAQ (reference sequence). The ends were cut back, 6 bases at V and 7 bases at J, with 16 bases in the middle. The CDR3 spans 14 residues. CDR3 sequence (DNA): TGTGCCAGCAGTACAGCATTCCAAGGGAATGAGCAGTTCTTC. Its translation is CASSTAFQGNEQFF.